Listed below are T cell receptor beta chains from one sample, sequenced in a study of shared clonotypes between healthy human individuals. Only in-frame clones appear in the TCRdb table, and some are missing; sequencing was by immunoSEQ multiplex PCR. The sample lists around 2.1 million clones, just over 90% occurring once. Sequencing was done on a sample of naive CD8+ T cells from PBMCs. Receptors originate from a man aged 18 to 30 in good health. Some clones in this sample may be carry-over from other donors' samples. CDR3s include the opening cysteine and the closing phenylalanine or tryptophan. A D gene is named only where the DNA matches it firmly. Where a row states a size, it is once, few, many or the class of an expanded clone; other rows omit it.

v_call	d_call	clone_size	j_call	cdr3_aa	cdr3_nt
TRBV5-6	TRBD2	.	TRBJ2-7	CASSMGVAGGLSSYEQYF	TGTGCCAGCAGCATGGGTGTCGCGGGAGGCCTCTCCTCCTACGAGCAGTACTTC
TRBV27	TRBD1	.	TRBJ2-3	CASRRKPGQLFTDTQYF	TGTGCCAGCAGGCGAAAACCGGGACAGCTTTTCACAGATACGCAGTATTTT
TRBV27	.	.	TRBJ2-1	CASSLSSVLVVRDEQFF	TGTGCCAGCAGTTTATCTTCAGTTTTAGTGGTGAGAGATGAGCAGTTCTTC
TRBV28	TRBD1	.	TRBJ2-2	CASSLLGTGETGELFF	TGTGCCAGCAGTTTATTAGGGACAGGGGAGACCGGGGAGCTGTTTTTT
TRBV2	.	.	TRBJ2-7	CASSEAMDTGYYEQYF	TGTGCCAGCAGTGAAGCAATGGATACAGGGTACTACGAGCAGTACTTC
TRBV19	TRBD2	once	TRBJ2-1	CASSISGKVGNEQFF	TGTGCCAGTAGTATTAGCGGGAAGGTGGGCAATGAGCAGTTCTTC
TRBV28	TRBD2	.	TRBJ2-1	CASSTTREDTADEQFF	TGTGCCAGCAGCACCACCCGGGAGGATACGGCGGATGAGCAGTTCTTC
TRBV7-9	.	.	TRBJ1-4	CASRTGNEKLFF	TGTGCCAGCCGCACAGGGAATGAAAAACTGTTTTTT
TRBV28	TRBD1	.	TRBJ1-5	CASSFARGYSNQPQHF	TGTGCCAGCAGTTTCGCCAGGGGGTATAGCAATCAGCCCCAGCATTTT
TRBV6-1	.	.	TRBJ1-5	CASSDGNSNQPQHF	TGTGCCAGCAGTGACGGGAATAGCAATCAGCCCCAGCATTTT
TRBV9	.	once	TRBJ2-1	CASSAGGQGGNEQFF	TGTGCCAGCAGCGCGGGAGGGCAGGGGGGTAATGAGCAGTTCTTC
TRBV5-1	TRBD1	.	TRBJ2-2	CASSLALKSGQVPTGELFF	TGCGCCAGCAGCTTGGCCCTAAAGAGCGGACAGGTGCCCACCGGGGAGCTGTTTTTT
TRBV19	.	.	TRBJ2-7	CASSLIFGTGEAEQYF	TGTGCCAGTAGTCTAATATTCGGGACGGGGGAAGCCGAGCAGTACTTC
TRBV7-9	.	.	TRBJ1-3	CASSRPVQGAGNTIYF	TGTGCCAGCAGCCGACCCGTGCAAGGGGCTGGAAACACCATATATTTT
TRBV29-1	.	.	TRBJ1-2	CSVDKSRGVVGYTF	TGCAGCGTTGATAAGAGCCGGGGGGTTGTTGGCTACACCTTC
TRBV7-8	.	.	TRBJ2-7	CASSLPGLTPYEQYF	TGTGCCAGCAGCTTACCGGGACTCACACCCTACGAGCAGTACTTC
TRBV5-8	TRBD2	.	TRBJ2-5	CASSLDGGLGETQYF	TGTGCCAGCAGCTTGGACGGGGGACTAGGGGAGACCCAGTACTTC
TRBV14	.	.	TRBJ2-7	CASSQGPGAGYEQYF	TGTGCCAGCAGCCAAGGGCCGGGCGCTGGCTACGAGCAGTACTTC
TRBV6-1	.	.	TRBJ2-1	CASSSPGTYNEQFF	TGTGCCAGCAGCAGTCCGGGAACCTACAATGAGCAGTTCTTC
TRBV4-1	.	.	TRBJ1-5	CASSLIDGGDQPQHF	TGCGCCAGCAGCCTGATAGACGGTGGGGATCAGCCCCAGCATTTT
TRBV6-1	.	.	TRBJ1-2	CASSERSITGRAYGYTF	TGTGCCAGCAGTGAAAGAAGTATCACAGGGCGCGCCTATGGCTACACCTTC
TRBV2	.	.	TRBJ2-7	CASSGTDRTSSYEQYF	TGTGCCAGCAGTGGTACCGACAGGACTTCCTCCTACGAGCAGTACTTC
TRBV30	TRBD1	few	TRBJ1-1	CAWGTGNTEAFF	TGTGCCTGGGGGACAGGGAACACTGAAGCTTTCTTT
TRBV19	.	.	TRBJ1-1	CATTIAGGLVTEAFF	TGTGCCACCACAATCGCGGGGGGTTTGGTCACTGAAGCTTTCTTT
TRBV28	TRBD2	.	TRBJ2-1	CASVGSSITSGRTMGQFF	TGTGCCAGCGTCGGATCTTCGATAACTAGCGGGAGGACCATGGGGCAGTTCTTC
TRBV28	TRBD2	.	TRBJ2-3	CASSPTSGRVSTDTQYF	TGTGCCAGCAGTCCGACTAGCGGGAGGGTTAGCACAGATACGCAGTATTTT
TRBV2	.	.	TRBJ1-2	CASSDRGNGYTF	TGTGCCAGCAGTGATAGAGGGAATGGCTACACCTTC
TRBV6-5	.	.	TRBJ1-4	CASSYRAEVDEKLFF	TGTGCCAGCAGTTACAGGGCAGAGGTGGATGAAAAACTGTTTTTT
TRBV30	.	.	TRBJ2-2	CAWDQGSGELFF	TGTGCCTGGGACCAGGGCTCCGGGGAGCTGTTTTTT
TRBV6-6	.	once	TRBJ2-7	CASSTLYEQYF	TGTGCCAGCAGTACCCTTTACGAGCAGTACTTC
TRBV9	.	.	TRBJ2-7	CASSGSSYEQYF	TGTGCCAGCAGCGGCAGCTCCTACGAGCAGTACTTC
TRBV4-2	.	once	TRBJ2-1	CASSQDNPGFLLSSYNEQFF	TGTGCCAGCAGCCAAGATAACCCGGGATTCCTTCTAAGCTCCTACAATGAGCAGTTCTTC
TRBV4-1	.	.	TRBJ2-7	CASSREDELAYEQYF	TGCGCCAGCAGCCGAGAGGACGAATTGGCCTACGAGCAGTACTTC
TRBV30	.	.	TRBJ2-1	CAWSVVRGSYNEQFF	TGTGCCTGGAGTGTAGTTAGGGGGAGCTACAATGAGCAGTTCTTC
TRBV7-3	TRBD2	.	TRBJ2-3	CASSTSSGSTDTQYF	TGTGCCAGCAGCACCTCTAGCGGGAGCACAGATACGCAGTATTTT
TRBV7-2	TRBD2	.	TRBJ2-7	CASSFTSASYYEQYF	TGTGCCAGCAGCTTTACTAGCGCCTCGTACTACGAGCAGTACTTC
TRBV6-5	TRBD1	.	TRBJ2-3	CASSYSDRPTDTQYF	TGTGCCAGCAGTTACTCGGACAGGCCGACAGATACGCAGTATTTT
TRBV10-2	TRBD1	.	TRBJ2-7	CASSVPGQGAYEQYF	TGCGCCAGCAGTGTTCCGGGACAGGGGGCCTACGAGCAGTACTTC
TRBV5-1	TRBD1	.	TRBJ1-1	CASSFVQGGLNTEAFF	TGCGCCAGCAGCTTTGTTCAGGGGGGACTGAACACTGAAGCTTTCTTT
TRBV6-5	.	.	TRBJ2-3	CASSYGAGRGGDTQYF	TGTGCCAGCAGTTACGGAGCGGGCCGAGGTGGAGATACGCAGTATTTT
TRBV28	.	.	TRBJ1-1	CASSFAGMNTEAFF	TGTGCCAGCAGTTTCGCAGGGATGAACACTGAAGCTTTCTTT
TRBV27	.	.	TRBJ1-2	CASSLIGAGDGYTF	TGTGCCAGCAGTTTAATAGGGGCGGGGGATGGCTACACCTTC
TRBV5-8	TRBD2	.	TRBJ2-5	CASSWGTSGQETQYF	TGTGCCAGCAGCTGGGGGACTAGCGGACAGGAGACCCAGTACTTC
TRBV29-1	.	.	TRBJ2-1	CSVLLAPGNEQFF	TGCAGCGTTTTACTAGCCCCTGGGAATGAGCAGTTCTTC
TRBV7-9	TRBD1	.	TRBJ2-7	CASSSPGQGYEQYF	TGTGCCAGCAGCTCTCCGGGACAGGGCTACGAGCAGTACTTC
TRBV7-9	.	.	TRBJ1-4	CASREGKGEKLFF	TGTGCCAGCAGAGAGGGGAAGGGGGAAAAACTGTTTTTT
TRBV27	.	.	TRBJ2-5	CASSTRSGSPETQYF	TGTGCCAGCAGTACAAGATCAGGGTCTCCAGAGACCCAGTACTTC
TRBV14	TRBD1	.	TRBJ2-7	CASSHRQGPSLPEQYF	TGTGCCAGCAGCCACAGACAGGGGCCGTCCCTACCCGAGCAGTACTTC
TRBV7-9	.	.	TRBJ1-4	CASRHGTSNEKLFF	TGTGCCAGCAGACATGGGACAAGTAATGAAAAACTGTTTTTT
TRBV27	.	.	TRBJ2-2	CASSLVAGVSGELFF	TGTGCCAGCAGTTTAGTGGCAGGTGTTTCCGGGGAGCTGTTTTTT
TRBV7-9	.	.	TRBJ2-2	CASSLVGLGSGELFF	TGTGCCAGCAGCTTAGTGGGCCTTGGGAGCGGGGAGCTGTTTTTT
TRBV27	.	.	TRBJ2-7	CASSLWSGEQYF	TGTGCCAGCAGTTTATGGTCCGGTGAGCAGTACTTC
TRBV6-1	.	.	TRBJ1-5	CASSLQGINQPQHF	TGTGCCAGCAGCCTTCAGGGAATCAATCAGCCCCAGCATTTT
TRBV19	.	.	TRBJ2-1	CASTAGLLGYNEQFF	TGTGCCAGTACCGCCGGACTTCTCGGCTACAATGAGCAGTTCTTC